The 5 T cell receptor beta chains presented below share a single source sample, sequenced in a study of shared clonotypes between healthy human individuals. The data were produced by immunoSEQ multiplex PCR, yet TCRdb's version contains in-frame clones alone and is incomplete. There are 2 million to 2.5 million clones in the sample; over 85% occur only once, and more than 0.1% lies in the top ten. Sequencing was done on a sample of naive CD4+ T cells sorted from blood. Regarding subset: CD45RA+ positively selected. The receptors here all came from a man aged 18 to 35 in good health.

This sequence joins TRBV5-1 and TRBJ2-7, with 11 bases that match TRBD2. Germline V gene data show CDR1 as SGHRS and CDR2 as YFSETQ. The trim removed 3 bases at V and 0 bases at J, leaving 5 bases unmatched. The CDR3 spans 16 residues. DNA of the CDR3: TGCGCCAGCAGCTCCCTTAGCGGGAGGGCCTCCTACGAGCAGTACTTC. Protein sequence: CASSSLSGRASYEQYF.

This clone was seen only once. The J gene is TRBJ1-5, the V gene TRBV6-5, with TRBD1 matching over 8 bases. This CDR3 comprises 13 residues. With V trimmed by 5 bases and J by 11 bases, 8 bases remained unmatched. Germline CDR1 and CDR2: MNHEY and SVGAGI. CDR3 nucleotide sequence: TGTGCCAGCAGTCCCGACAGGGGCAAGGCCCAGCATTTT. It specifies CASSPDRGKAQHF.

The gene calls are TRBV18 and TRBJ2-7; 7 bases align to TRBD1. The CDR3 contains 16 residues. The germline CDR1 and CDR2 sequences are KGHSH and LQKENI. With 6 bases clipped from V and 0 bases from J, the junction kept 11 bases outside the gene matches. The CDR3 region has the DNA TGTGCCAGCTCCTTCACCCTGACAGGGACCTCCTACGAGCAGTACTTC. It is translated as CASSFTLTGTSYEQYF. Drawing the rest from reference TRBV18 and TRBJ2-7, the complete variable domain is NAGVMQNPRHLVRRRGQEARLRCSPMKGHSHVYWYRQLPEEGLKFMVYLQKENIIDESGMPKERFSAEFPKEGPSILRIQQVVRGDSAAYFCASSFTLTGTSYEQYFGPGTRLTVT.

The chain links TRBV5-1 to TRBJ2-2; no clear D gene. The V gene's germline CDR1 is SGHRS and CDR2 YFSETQ. The CDR3 is 15 residues long. The V and J ends lost 4 bases and 2 bases respectively, with 12 bases between them. CDR3 sequence (DNA): TGCGCCAGCAGCCCGGTGACGGATAACACCGGGGAGCTGTTTTTT. This sequence encodes CASSPVTDNTGELFF.

Points on this clone: A much more abundant neighbour one base away suggests this may be a read error. This sample also contains other DNA sequences that code for the same CDR3. The V and J genes are TRBV15 and TRBJ2-5; TRBD1 might be the D (5 bases). The CDR3 totals 13 residues. The germline V gene has CDR1 LNHNV and CDR2 YYDKDF (reference sequence). Trimming pared 3 bases from V and 2 bases from J, leaving 7 bases between. The CDR3, as DNA: TGTGCCACCAGCAGGGACACGCAAGAGACCCAGTACTTC. It encodes CATSRDTQETQYF.